The clone carrying this TCR beta chain was picked up a small number of times. These data come from a study of blood T cell repertoires in COVID-19. About the study: Donors in the United States, Italy and Spain gave samples during acute or convalescent COVID-19.

CDR3 size: 21 residues. The junction had 18 bases not matched to a gene; V was cut back by 1 base and J by 5 bases. Per germline, CDR1 LGHNT and CDR2 FRNRAP. Original processing notes: For nucleated cells, counts were estimated from reference gene primer amplification. Produced via immunoSEQ multiplex PCR; TCRdb's table is partial and in-frame only. V, J and clone size reflect that table, while D and trimming were determined from the DNA. The sample consists of 300,000 to 450,000 clones, 81% of them appearing once. The rearrangement links TRBV12-5 to TRBJ2-5, with 14 bases identical to TRBD2. The sample consisted of peripheral blood. This receptor was identified in a human donor with acute or convalescent COVID-19. The donor label of this sample is uncertain. The CDR3 is CASGLAYIEGLAGVVGETQYF. CDR3 sequence (DNA): TGTGCTAGTGGTTTGGCATACATCGAGGGACTAGCGGGAGTAGTAGGGGAGACCCAGTACTTC.